This T cell receptor beta chain emerged from a study of T cell changes during pregnancy in multiple sclerosis. CDR1 SGHTA and CDR2 FQGNSA come from the germline V gene. There are 12 residues in the CDR3. Trimming shortened V by 1 base and J by 5 bases, and 5 bases separated the two germline ends. The table came from immunoSEQ multiplex PCR; TCRdb's copy has only in-frame clones and leaves some out. The sample lists just under 85,000 clones, about 89% seen once, with roughly 2.5% in the top ten. The V call is TRBV7-2, the J call TRBJ2-5; no reliable D call. The origin of this receptor is a female donor with multiple sclerosis, enrolled in a pregnancy study. This sample comprised peripheral blood, obtained in the first trimester of pregnancy. CDR3 sequence reads: CASSLVVETQYF. The CDR3 DNA sequence: TGTGCCAGCAGCTTAGTCGTGGAGACCCAGTACTTC.